Listed below are T cell receptor beta chains from one sample, sequenced in a study of T-cell reconstitution after alpha-beta-depleted transplantation in children. MiXCR, run by TCRdb on the PCR reads, gives a single entry per CDR3 protein. The sample gives 750,000 to 950,000 distinct CDR3 sequences, roughly 16% of which show up once; roughly 5% is in the top ten. The sample consisted of PBMCs, mostly from graft donor cells, taken 360 days after TCRalphabeta/CD19-depleted stem cell transplant. Every receptor here comes from a male patient aged 10 to 17 who had a stem cell transplant for acute lymphoblastic leukemia, so the T cells may come from the graft donor. Each CDR3 is given with its conserved first and last residue. A D gene is named only where the DNA matches it firmly. Clone size is stated in some rows and not others, as once, few, many or a class when expanded.

clone size: -
D gene: TRBD2
V gene: TRBV5-5
J gene: TRBJ2-1
CDR3 DNA: TGTGCCAGCCAACCGGCTAGCGGGGGATCCTACAATGAGCAGTTCTTC
CDR3 protein: CASQPASGGSYNEQFF

clone size: -
D gene: -
V gene: TRBV5-1
J gene: TRBJ1-1
CDR3 DNA: TGCGCCAGCAGCCTCGGAGGCTCTCGGGACACTGAAGCTTTCTTT
CDR3 protein: CASSLGGSRDTEAFF

clone size: -
D gene: TRBD1
V gene: TRBV6-1
J gene: TRBJ2-6
CDR3 DNA: TGTGCCAGCAGCCTCCAGACAGGGGAATCCTCTGGGGCCAACGTCCTGACTTTC
CDR3 protein: CASSLQTGESSGANVLTF

clone size: -
D gene: TRBD1
V gene: TRBV24-1
J gene: TRBJ1-2
CDR3 DNA: TGTGCCACCAGTGATATGACAGGGGAAGGCTACACCTTC
CDR3 protein: CATSDMTGEGYTF

clone size: few
D gene: TRBD2
V gene: TRBV6-5
J gene: TRBJ2-1
CDR3 DNA: TGTGCCAGCAGTTCCCCCCTACTAGCGAGAGCCGACAATGAGCAGTTCTTC
CDR3 protein: CASSSPLLARADNEQFF

clone size: few
D gene: -
V gene: TRBV2
J gene: TRBJ2-1
CDR3 DNA: TGTGCCAGAGCCCTAGGGTCCTCCCAAACCTTC
CDR3 protein: CARALGSSQTF

clone size: many
D gene: TRBD2
V gene: TRBV24-1
J gene: TRBJ2-1
CDR3 DNA: TGTGCCACCAGTGACGGCCTAGCGGGAGCGTACAATGAGCAGTTCTTC
CDR3 protein: CATSDGLAGAYNEQFF

clone size: -
D gene: TRBD1
V gene: TRBV20-1
J gene: TRBJ1-2
CDR3 DNA: TGCAGTGCACCCACAGGGGGCAACTATGGCTACACCTTC
CDR3 protein: CSAPTGGNYGYTF

clone size: -
D gene: -
V gene: TRBV29-1
J gene: TRBJ1-4
CDR3 DNA: TGCAGCGGCCTCGGACAATTCGAAAAACTGTTTTTT
CDR3 protein: CSGLGQFEKLFF

clone size: few
D gene: -
V gene: TRBV12-5
J gene: TRBJ2-5
CDR3 DNA: TGTGCTAGTGGTTTGGTACGGGGCGGACCGTACCAAGAGACCCAGTACTTC
CDR3 protein: CASGLVRGGPYQETQYF

clone size: -
D gene: -
V gene: TRBV5-1
J gene: TRBJ2-1
CDR3 DNA: TGCGCCAGCAGCTATCCAGCCTACAATGAGCAGTTCTTC
CDR3 protein: CASSYPAYNEQFF

clone size: -
D gene: TRBD2
V gene: TRBV30
J gene: TRBJ2-5
CDR3 DNA: TGTGCCTGGAGTGCAGGGACTAGGCATGGAGAGACCCAGTACTTC
CDR3 protein: CAWSAGTRHGETQYF

clone size: -
D gene: -
V gene: TRBV18
J gene: TRBJ2-1
CDR3 DNA: TGTGCCAGCTCACCTAGTAGTAAGGCCTACAATGAGCAGTTCTTC
CDR3 protein: CASSPSSKAYNEQFF

clone size: few
D gene: TRBD2
V gene: TRBV11-2
J gene: TRBJ2-1
CDR3 DNA: TGTGCCAGCAGCTCCCGAGCGGGAGCGACCTACAATGAGCAGTTCTTC
CDR3 protein: CASSSRAGATYNEQFF

clone size: -
D gene: TRBD1
V gene: TRBV5-1
J gene: TRBJ2-6
CDR3 DNA: TGCGCCAGCAGCTTCGGGACAGCCTCATACTCTGGGGCCAACGTCCTGACTTTC
CDR3 protein: CASSFGTASYSGANVLTF

clone size: few
D gene: TRBD2
V gene: TRBV4-2
J gene: TRBJ2-2
CDR3 DNA: TGTGCCAGCAGCCAACTAGCGGGTTCCGGGGAGCTGTTTTTT
CDR3 protein: CASSQLAGSGELFF

clone size: -
D gene: -
V gene: TRBV5-6
J gene: TRBJ2-1
CDR3 DNA: TGTGCCAGCAGCTTGGTTGTAAGCCATGAGCAGTTCTTC
CDR3 protein: CASSLVVSHEQFF

clone size: many
D gene: -
V gene: TRBV20-1
J gene: TRBJ2-1
CDR3 DNA: TGCAGTGCTAGCATCCCTAGGAGGGAGGCATTCTACAATGAGCAGTTCTTC
CDR3 protein: CSASIPRREAFYNEQFF

clone size: -
D gene: -
V gene: TRBV20-1
J gene: TRBJ1-4
CDR3 DNA: TGCAGTGCTAGAGATTCAGTGGGGTTTAATGAAAAACTGTTTTTT
CDR3 protein: CSARDSVGFNEKLFF

clone size: -
D gene: TRBD2
V gene: TRBV20-1
J gene: TRBJ2-3
CDR3 DNA: TGCAGTGCTAGAGGCGGCCGGGAGGGCCTGCCAGATACGCAGTATTTT
CDR3 protein: CSARGGREGLPDTQYF

clone size: few
D gene: -
V gene: TRBV15
J gene: TRBJ2-7
CDR3 DNA: TGTGCCACCAGCAGTCCCGGCGGCAGGGCATCCTACGAGCAGTACTTC
CDR3 protein: CATSSPGGRASYEQYF

clone size: many
D gene: TRBD2
V gene: TRBV5-1
J gene: TRBJ2-1
CDR3 DNA: TGCGCCAGCAGCCCGACCCGACTAGCGGACAATGAGCAGTTCTTC
CDR3 protein: CASSPTRLADNEQFF

clone size: -
D gene: -
V gene: TRBV28
J gene: TRBJ1-5
CDR3 DNA: TGTGCCAGCACCTTGGGACCCGCGCGCAATCAGCCCCAGCATTTT
CDR3 protein: CASTLGPARNQPQHF

clone size: -
D gene: TRBD2
V gene: TRBV7-2
J gene: TRBJ2-1
CDR3 DNA: TGTGCCAGCAGCTTCGCTAGCGGGAATTTGTGGGTCAATGAGCAGTTCTTC
CDR3 protein: CASSFASGNLWVNEQFF

clone size: -
D gene: TRBD2
V gene: TRBV12-3/TRBV12-4
J gene: TRBJ2-5
CDR3 DNA: TGTGCCAGCTGTTTCAGGGGACTAGCGGGAGCCAACCAAGAGACCCAGTACTTC
CDR3 protein: CASCFRGLAGANQETQYF

clone size: -
D gene: TRBD2
V gene: TRBV12-3/TRBV12-4
J gene: TRBJ2-5
CDR3 DNA: TGTGCCAGCAGTCCAGGACTAGCGGGACGTCAAGAGACCCAGTACTTC
CDR3 protein: CASSPGLAGRQETQYF

clone size: few
D gene: -
V gene: TRBV5-1
J gene: TRBJ2-7
CDR3 DNA: TGCGCCAGCAGCTTTTCGTCCGGAGGGGACGAGCAGTACTTC
CDR3 protein: CASSFSSGGDEQYF

clone size: -
D gene: -
V gene: TRBV5-6
J gene: TRBJ1-2
CDR3 DNA: TGTGCCAGCAGCTCGGACCCTCTAGGGTATGGCTACACCTTC
CDR3 protein: CASSSDPLGYGYTF

clone size: -
D gene: -
V gene: TRBV11-1
J gene: TRBJ1-2
CDR3 DNA: TGTGCCAGCAGCTTAGCTTTGGAGGCAGGGAGGAATGGCTACACCTTC
CDR3 protein: CASSLALEAGRNGYTF

clone size: -
D gene: TRBD1
V gene: TRBV12-3/TRBV12-4
J gene: TRBJ2-5
CDR3 DNA: TGTGCCAGCAGTTTTGGACAGGTGGAGGAGACCCAGTACTTC
CDR3 protein: CASSFGQVEETQYF

clone size: -
D gene: -
V gene: TRBV6-5
J gene: TRBJ2-1
CDR3 DNA: TGTGCCAGCAGTTACCCACCGAGGGGGCGAGCGGGGGACAATGAGCAGTTCTTC
CDR3 protein: CASSYPPRGRAGDNEQFF

clone size: -
D gene: TRBD2
V gene: TRBV7-3
J gene: TRBJ2-5
CDR3 DNA: TGTGCCAGCAGCTTAAAGCCCCGGTCTAGCGGGAGCTTAGGGGAGACCCAGTACTTC
CDR3 protein: CASSLKPRSSGSLGETQYF